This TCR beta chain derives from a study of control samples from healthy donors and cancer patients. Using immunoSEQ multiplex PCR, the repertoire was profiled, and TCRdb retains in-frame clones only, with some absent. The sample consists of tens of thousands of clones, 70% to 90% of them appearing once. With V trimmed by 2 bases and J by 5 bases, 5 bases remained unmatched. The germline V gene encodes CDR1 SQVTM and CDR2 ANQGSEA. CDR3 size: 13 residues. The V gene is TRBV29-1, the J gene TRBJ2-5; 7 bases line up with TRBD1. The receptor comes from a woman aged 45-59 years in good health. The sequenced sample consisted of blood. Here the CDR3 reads CSVEPGGMETQYF. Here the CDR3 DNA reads TGCAGCGTTGAACCAGGGGGAATGGAGACCCAGTACTTC.